Each of the 25 T cell receptor beta chains below was sequenced from the same sample in a study of Ad26.COV2.S vaccination and SARS-CoV-2 variants. Sequenced by immunoSEQ multiplex PCR; TCRdb stores in-frame clones only, minus some. Of fewer than 50,000 clones in the sample, 83% were seen once. The sequencing here drew on peripheral blood, taken after recovery from COVID-19. All receptors come from a human donor who had recovered from COVID-19.

The chain carries TRBV27 and TRBJ1-2; D remains unclear. CDR1 MNHEY and CDR2 SMNVEV come from the germline V gene (reference sequence). Trimming left V 4 bases short and J 0 bases short, with 3 bases between. The CDR3 covers 12 residues. The CDR3 DNA reads TGTGCCAGCAGTTCCCCTAACTATGGCTACACCTTC. Protein: CASSSPNYGYTF.

The J gene is TRBJ1-4, the V gene TRBV5-8; D not resolved. Trimming removed 4 bases at V and 0 bases at J, with 19 bases between. The CDR3 spans 18 residues. Germline V gives CDR1 SGHTS, CDR2 YDEGEE. The DNA of the CDR3 is TGTGCCAGCAGCCCAGCGTGGCTGACAAATCCAACTAATGAAAAACTGTTTTTT. It specifies CASSPAWLTNPTNEKLFF.

The chain uses TRBV27 and TRBJ2-7; D gene uncertain. The length of the CDR3 is 13 residues. Germline V CDR1 and CDR2: MNHEY, SMNVEV (reference sequence). V shed 5 bases and J shed 3 bases, with 11 bases lying between them. CDR3 bases: TGTGCCAGCAGTCCCCTTCGTGGCTACGAGCAGTACTTC. It is translated as CASSPLRGYEQYF.

Here the CDR3 DNA reads TGCGCCAGCAGCGGGGGACAGCGGACCAACACAGATACGCAGTATTTT. This codes for CASSGGQRTNTDTQYF. The chain combines TRBV5-1 with TRBJ2-3, with TRBD1 identical over 7 bases. Trimming cost V 4 bases and J 2 bases; bases outside gene matches: 10. The CDR3 loop spans 16 amino acids. The germline V gene has CDR1 SGHRS and CDR2 YFSETQ.

This clone turned up a few times. CDR3 amino acids: CASSQEGQGGTEAFF. The CDR3 nucleotides are TGTGCCAGCAGCCAAGAAGGCCAGGGGGGCACTGAAGCTTTCTTT. The rearrangement joins TRBV4-2 to TRBJ1-1, with 7 bases identical to TRBD1. The junction had 5 bases not matched to a gene; V was cut back by 0 bases and J by 4 bases. CDR1 is LGHNA and CDR2 is YNFKEQ in the germline V gene. The CDR3 runs 15 residues.

The chain recombines TRBV6-4 with TRBJ2-3, with TRBD2 matching 7 bases. With V trimmed by 4 bases and J by 0 bases, 1 base remained unmatched. The CDR3 runs to 14 residues. From germline, CDR1 is MRHNA and CDR2 SNTAGT. In nucleotides, the CDR3 is TGTGCCAGCAGTGTGCGGGGGAGCACAGATACGCAGTATTTT. Amino acid sequence: CASSVRGSTDTQYF.

The chain couples TRBV6-2 or TRBV6-3 to TRBJ2-7; D is perhaps TRBD2 (6 bases). CDR3 size: 14 residues. The germline V gene encodes CDR1 MNHEY and CDR2 SVGEGT. V was trimmed by 3 bases and J by 7 bases, leaving 16 bases between them. The CDR3 DNA follows: TGTGCCAGCAGTTATCACGGGACTGTCTGGGAGCAGTACTTC. It is translated as CASSYHGTVWEQYF.

As DNA, the CDR3 is TGTGCCAGCAGCCCCCGGAGAGCGGGAGAGGTGATAGATACGCAGTATTTT. It translates to CASSPRRAGEVIDTQYF. The chain is built from TRBV9 and TRBJ2-3; 8 bases line up with TRBD2. Germline CDR1 is SGDLS and CDR2 is YYNGEE. V trimming: 4 bases; J trimming: 5 bases; junction bases outside the gene matches: 15. This CDR3 region has 17 residues.

J is TRBJ2-7 and V is TRBV5-1; D perhaps matches TRBD1 (6 bases). V was trimmed by 0 bases and J by 4 bases, leaving 11 bases between them. CDR1 and CDR2 from the germline V gene are SGHRS and YFSETQ. This CDR3 has 14 residues. CDR3 nucleotides: TGCGCCAGCAGCTTGGAACAGGGTTTATACGAGCAGTACTTC. It is translated as CASSLEQGLYEQYF.

This clone was seen only once. V is TRBV7-8 and J is TRBJ2-1; 10 bases align to TRBD2. The CDR3 sequence is 14 residues long. Germline values: CDR1 SGHVS, CDR2 FQNEAQ. V lost 2 bases and J lost 12; bases outside the gene matches: 7. CDR3 DNA: TGTGCCAGCAGCTTACGAGCGGGGGGGCATGGGCAGTTCTTC. Protein: CASSLRAGGHGQFF.

The chain combines TRBV11-2 with TRBJ1-2; D possibly corresponds to TRBD1 (6 bases). Germline loops: CDR1 SGHAT, CDR2 FQNNGV. The CDR3 spans 13 residues. The V end lost 5 bases, the J end lost 4 bases, and 11 bases lay between the germline ends. The CDR3 loop reads CASSQQGSYGYTF. The CDR3 DNA reads as TGTGCCAGCAGCCAACAGGGTAGCTATGGCTACACCTTC.

This clone has a single count. The chain recombines TRBV6-6 with TRBJ2-7, with D perhaps matching TRBD1 (7 bases). There are 12 residues in the CDR3. The V end was cut by 5 bases, the J end by 6 bases, with 11 bases between. Per germline, CDR1 MNHNY and CDR2 SVGAGI (reference sequence). The CDR3 nucleotides read TGTGCCAGCAGTAGACAGGGAGGCGAGCAGTACGTC. It yields the protein CASSRQGGEQYV.

The chain links TRBV11-2 to TRBJ2-7; D is unclear. Trimming stripped 1 base from V and 3 bases from J, with 7 bases between. This CDR3 region has 13 residues. CDR1 and CDR2 (germline): SGHAT, FQNNGV. CDR3 sequence (DNA): TGTGCCAGCAGCTTAGGCGTTGTCTACGAGCAGTACTTC. This translates into CASSLGVVYEQYF.

This clone was detected only once. The chain is built from TRBV9 and TRBJ2-3, with D maybe TRBD1 (5 bases). This CDR3 has 15 amino acids. Trimming took 6 bases from V and 0 from J, leaving 14 bases between them. CDR1 is SGDLS, CDR2 YYNGEE, per germline. This chain's CDR3 is CASTEVGRSTDTQYF. The CDR3 DNA reads as TGTGCCAGCACTGAGGTGGGGCGTAGCACAGATACGCAGTATTTT.

For this clone: Other DNA sequences in this specimen translate into the identical CDR3. The rearrangement joins TRBV24-1 to TRBJ1-1; TRBD1 might be the D (6 bases). Germline CDR1 and CDR2: KGHDR and SFDVKD. Trimming stripped 2 bases from V and 6 bases from J, with 18 bases between. CDR3 length equals 16 residues. The CDR3 region is CATSDSARGITSEAFF. The CDR3 DNA reads as TGTGCCACCAGTGATTCGGCCAGGGGCATAACGTCTGAAGCTTTCTTT.

The V gene is TRBV30, the J gene TRBJ2-5, with D unresolved. Deletions cut 2 bases from V and 2 bases from J, with 9 bases between. Germline lookup yields CDR1 GTSNPN and CDR2 SVGIG (reference sequence). CDR3 length: 13 residues. In DNA, the CDR3 is TGTGCCTGGAGTTTAGCCCGACAAGAGACCCAGTACTTC. This translates into CAWSLARQETQYF.

The rearrangement links TRBV24-1 to TRBJ1-3; 8 nucleotides match TRBD1. The germline V gene has CDR1 KGHDR and CDR2 SFDVKD. The CDR3 totals 15 residues. V shed 3 bases, J shed 7 bases, and the junction held 7 bases outside the gene matches. Here the CDR3 DNA reads TGTGCCACCAGTGATCCGACAGGGGAAGGTAACACCATATATTTT. Protein: CATSDPTGEGNTIYF.

The chain carries TRBV27 and TRBJ1-1; D is possibly TRBD1 (6 bases). Trimming cost V 5 bases and J 6 bases, with 16 bases left between them. This CDR3 region has 14 residues. Germline CDR1 is MNHEY and CDR2 is SMNVEV (reference sequence). The CDR3 sequence: CASSTTTGTPEAFF. CDR3 DNA: TGTGCCAGCAGTACCACTACAGGGACTCCTGAAGCTTTCTTT.

This clone appeared a single time. CDR3 in DNA: TGTGCCAGCAGCCCTGGACTGAGAAACACCGGGGAGCTGTTTTTT. Protein: CASSPGLRNTGELFF. The chain joins TRBV11-2 to TRBJ2-2, with D possibly being TRBD2 (5 bases). This CDR3 is 15 amino acids long. Trimming took off 5 bases at V and 2 bases at J, with 12 bases between the two ends. Germline lookup yields CDR1 SGHAT and CDR2 FQNNGV.

This clone occurred once. The chain recombines TRBV9 with TRBJ1-2, with D unclear. With 1 base removed from V and 2 bases from J, the gap between germline ends came to 9 bases. CDR1 and CDR2 (germline): SGDLS, YYNGEE. The CDR3 loop spans 14 amino acids. The CDR3 region is CASSVQRTNYGYTF. The CDR3 coding sequence is TGTGCCAGCAGCGTACAACGGACCAACTATGGCTACACCTTC.

This clone has more than one count but fewer than ten. The chain employs TRBV7-8 and TRBJ2-5; 9 bases fit TRBD1. Germline CDR1 reads SGHVS; CDR2 reads FQNEAQ. The CDR3 covers 16 residues. V shed 5 bases, J shed 3 bases, and the junction held 10 bases outside the gene matches. In nucleotides, the CDR3 is TGTGCCAGCAGCAGACAACCGGGACAGGGAAAAGAGACCCAGTACTTC. Translating it yields CASSRQPGQGKETQYF.

The chain joins TRBV3-1 (or the pseudogene TRBV3-2) to TRBJ2-1; the match to TRBD2 covers 9 bases. After removal of 2 bases from V and 9 bases from J, the junction contained 11 bases not matched to a gene. CDR1 and CDR2 (germline): LGHDT, YNNKEL (reference sequence). The CDR3 length is 16 residues. CDR3 nucleotide sequence: TGTGCCAGCAGCCAAATAGCGGGAGCGCAGCAGGGTGAGCAGTTCTTC. This translates into CASSQIAGAQQGEQFF.

The CDR3 spells CASKGGTFRSTDTQYF. CDR3 DNA: TGTGCCAGTAAAGGGGGGACCTTTCGGTCCACAGATACGCAGTATTTT. This chain joins TRBV19 and TRBJ2-3; tentatively, D is TRBD1 or TRBD2 (6 bases each). The CDR3 sequence is 16 residues long. V lost 7 bases and J lost 2, with 19 bases in between. Germline CDR1 and CDR2: LNHDA and SQIVND (reference sequence).

The V call is TRBV19, the J call TRBJ1-2; D is possibly TRBD1 (5 bases). Trimming removed 5 bases at V and 6 bases at J, with 19 bases between. The germline gives CDR1 LNHDA, CDR2 SQIVND (reference sequence). The CDR3 runs to 15 residues. The CDR3 here is CASSVKPTPGHGYTF. For the CDR3, the DNA is TGTGCCAGTAGTGTTAAACCCACCCCGGGACATGGCTACACCTTC.

The chain couples TRBV5-1 to TRBJ1-1, with D unclear. Germline CDR1 and CDR2: SGHRS and YFSETQ. The ends were cut back, 2 bases at V and 5 bases at J, with 13 bases in the middle. This CDR3 spans 14 amino acids. The CDR3, as DNA: TGCGCCAGCAGCTTTGGCCATCTGGGGACTGAAGCTTTCTTT. As protein: CASSFGHLGTEAFF.